The T cell receptor beta chain described here comes from a study of neurological immune-mediated disorders. MiXCR was run by TCRdb on the 5' RACE reads, yielding one entry per CDR3 protein. Among roughly 50,000 distinct CDR3 sequences listed, roughly 13% were seen once. CDR1 is SGHRS and CDR2 is YFSETQ in the germline V gene. CDR3 size: 14 residues. On this clonotype: The junction does not match germline at one end; this may be a read error.

This receptor was obtained from a woman aged 60-75 years with HTLV-1-associated myelopathy (HAM/TSP). The chain is built from TRBV5-1 and TRBJ2-7; no firm D call. The sequencing sample was made of PBMCs. The CDR3 nucleotides are TGCGCCAGCAGATTGGCTTACAACTCCTACGAGCAGTACTTC. This translates into CASRLAYNSYEQYF. Based on the CDR3 plus reference TRBV5-1 and TRBJ2-7, the full variable domain is KAGVTQTPRYLIKTRGQQVTLSCSPISGHRSVSWYQQTPGQGLQFLFEYFSETQRNKGNFPGRFSGRQFSNSRSEMNVSTLELGDSALYLCASRLAYNSYEQYFGPGTRLTVT.